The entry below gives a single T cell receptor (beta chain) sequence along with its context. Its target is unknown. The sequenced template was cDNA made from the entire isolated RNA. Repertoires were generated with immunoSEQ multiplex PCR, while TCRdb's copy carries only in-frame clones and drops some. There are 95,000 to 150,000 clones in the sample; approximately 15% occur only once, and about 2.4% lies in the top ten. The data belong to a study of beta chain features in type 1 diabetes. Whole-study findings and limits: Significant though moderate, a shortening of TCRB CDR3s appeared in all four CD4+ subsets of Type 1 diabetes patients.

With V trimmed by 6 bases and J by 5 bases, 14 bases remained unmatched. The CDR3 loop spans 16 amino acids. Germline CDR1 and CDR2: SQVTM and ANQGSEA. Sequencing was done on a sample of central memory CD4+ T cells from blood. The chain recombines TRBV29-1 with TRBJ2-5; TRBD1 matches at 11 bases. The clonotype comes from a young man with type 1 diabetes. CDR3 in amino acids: CSVHQGQGVSGETQYF. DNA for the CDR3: TGCAGCGTCCACCAGGGACAGGGGGTTTCTGGGGAGACCCAGTACTTC.